This T cell receptor beta chain was recorded in a study of CD4 T cells in relation to SARS-CoV-2 and coronaviruses. This table comes from immunoSEQ multiplex PCR, and its TCRdb copy is limited to in-frame clones, with some not included. Here the sample spans about 19,000 clones, about 86% being singletons. Study-wide results and caveats: Compared with monoreactive clones, crossreactive clones showed significantly weaker SARS-CoV-2 expansion.

Germline V gene lookup returns CDR1 SGHRS and CDR2 YFSETQ. V lost 7 bases and J lost 0; bases outside the gene matches: 7. This CDR3 contains 14 residues. Notes on this clone: Its antigen is unidentified.

Unexposed donor CD4+ T cells date from about 2011-2018, before the COVID-19 pandemic. The cells were cultured for under 13 days before CD4+ T cells were isolated. As cell numbers allowed, unexposed-donor CD4+ T cells faced SARS-CoV-2 S/N and four cold-coronavirus spikes. Half the medium was replaced with IL-2 medium on days 3 and 7. The J gene is TRBJ2-7, the V gene TRBV5-1; TRBD1 agrees at 7 bases. The receptor was isolated from a human donor in good health. The sequenced sample consisted of CD4+ T cells from PBMCs, cultured in vitro. In DNA, the CDR3 is TGCGCCAGCCGGGGACAGTCAAGCTCCTACGAGCAGTACTTC. Translation: CASRGQSSSYEQYF.